This TCR beta chain was retrieved from a study of response to subunit inactivated influenza vaccine. TCRdb redid the calling of the RT-PCR reads with MiXCR, one entry per CDR3 protein. This repertoire shows fewer than 700,000 distinct CDR3 sequences, 10% to 15% found once; its top ten account for 13%. CDR1 is SGHNT, CDR2 YYREEE, per germline (reference sequence). Trimming stripped 0 bases from V and 4 bases from J, with 26 bases between. CDR3 length: 19 residues. This clonotype was observed at least ten times. The rearrangement links TRBV5-4 to TRBJ2-7; a weak D match, TRBD1 (5 bases). The sequenced sample was PBMCs from blood, obtained 35 to 45 days after vaccination. The clonotype originates from a man in his fifties who received an inactivated influenza vaccine. The CDR3 protein is CASSLASAGFLSLTYEQYF. Here the CDR3 DNA reads TGTGCCAGCAGCTTGGCCTCGGCAGGGTTCCTGAGCTTAACGTACGAGCAGTACTTC.